This paragraph covers one T cell receptor (beta chain) sequence. TCRdb's copy holds only in-frame clones and misses some; the assay was immunoSEQ multiplex PCR. The sample shows 100,000 to 120,000 clones, 75% to 85% of them seen only once. Germline CDR1 and CDR2: LNHDA and SQIVND (reference sequence). V lost 7 bases to trimming and J lost 7 bases, with 16 bases between them. The CDR3 spans 14 residues. This specimen belongs to a study of blood T cell repertoires in COVID-19. In the study overall: T cells, B-cell-depleted T cells, or PBMCs provided the cDNA or gDNA that served as material.

The receptor was isolated from an older woman with acute or convalescent COVID-19. Sequencing was done on a sample of peripheral blood. The V gene is TRBV19, the J gene TRBJ2-2; tentative D call: TRBD1 (6 bases). CDR3 protein: CASIRNRDNGELFF. CDR3 bases: TGTGCCAGTATAAGAAACAGGGACAACGGGGAGCTGTTTTTT.